The 28 T cell receptor beta chains below come from one sample, sequenced in a study of chemoradiotherapy in HPV16-positive cancers. Repertoires were generated with immunoSEQ multiplex PCR, while TCRdb's copy carries only in-frame clones and drops some. Among 5,000 or so clones listed, roughly 83% were seen once. Sequencing used tumor tissue, obtained from a patient who underwent chemoradiotherapy. These receptor sequences come from a human donor with HPV-associated anogenital cancer.

The CDR3 coding sequence is TGTGCCAGCAGTTACAGACTGGATCAGCCCCAGCATTTT. This codes for CASSYRLDQPQHF. The V and J genes are TRBV6-5 and TRBJ1-5; unclear D gene. The CDR3 is 13 residues long. Germline CDR1 MNHEY, CDR2 SVGAGI. Trimming took off 2 bases at V and 5 bases at J, with 7 bases between the two ends.

CDR3 nucleotides: TGTGCCAGCAGTGAAGCGGGAGGGGGCGCATACGAGCAGTACTTC. This sequence encodes CASSEAGGGAYEQYF. This rearrangement joins TRBV6-1 to TRBJ2-7; D may match TRBD1 or TRBD2 (7 bases each). Germline V gene data show CDR1 as MNHNS and CDR2 as SASEGT. The CDR3 runs to 15 residues. V was pared by 0 bases and J by 4 bases, with 13 bases between.

A word on this clone: At one end, the junction sequence differs from germline, possibly due to a read error. The chain couples TRBV7-7 to TRBJ2-1; 8 nucleotides line up with TRBD1. Per germline, CDR1 SSHAT and CDR2 FNYEAQ (reference sequence). The CDR3 is made up of 13 amino acids. CDR3 residues: CASSTDRGAEQFF. The CDR3 coding sequence is TGTGCTAGCAGCACCGACAGGGGCGCTGAGCAGTTCTTC.

The chain couples TRBV5-6 to TRBJ1-2; TRBD1 matches at 7 bases. The junction had 4 bases not matched to a gene; V was cut back by 4 bases and J by 1 base. This CDR3 has 14 residues. Germline V gene data show CDR1 as SGHDT and CDR2 as YYEEEE. The CDR3 protein is CASSGDSFNYGYTF. The CDR3 coding sequence is TGTGCCAGCAGCGGGGACAGCTTTAACTATGGCTACACCTTC.

In DNA form, the CDR3 reads TGTGCCAGCAGTGAACGGGGGGTCACAGATACGCAGTATTTT. This codes for CASSERGVTDTQYF. J is TRBJ2-3 and V is TRBV2; 7 bases map to TRBD2. Per the germline V gene, CDR1 is SNHLY and CDR2 is FYNNEI. Unmatched junction bases numbered 1, after V lost 2 bases and J lost 2 bases. CDR3 size: 14 residues.

This chain links TRBV28 with TRBJ1-2, with 9 bases that match TRBD1. The ends lost 4 bases at V and 3 bases at J; junction bases unmatched: 9. CDR3 length equals 16 residues. Germline V CDR1 and CDR2: MDHEN, SYDVKM. CDR3 coding DNA: TGTGCCAGCAGTTCGTTAACAGGGGGCGTCGACTATGGCTACACCTTC. Amino acid sequence: CASSSLTGGVDYGYTF.

CDR3 in amino acids: CASSLGGGNTIYF. CDR3 coding DNA: TGTGCCAGCAGCTTAGGGGGTGGAAACACCATATATTTT. J is TRBJ1-3 and V is TRBV7-2; D is undetermined. CDR1 and CDR2 (germline): SGHTA, FQGNSA. V lost 1 base and J lost 3, with 4 bases in between. The CDR3 contains 13 residues.

CDR3 loop: CASSTGTIYNEQFF. CDR3 bases: TGTGCCAGCAGCACCGGGACAATCTACAATGAGCAGTTCTTC. The chain couples TRBV28 to TRBJ2-1; a possible D gene is TRBD1 (6 bases). Germline assignment: CDR1 MDHEN and CDR2 SYDVKM. V was trimmed by 6 bases and J by 3 bases, leaving 12 bases between them. The CDR3 has 14 residues.

The chain couples TRBV9 to TRBJ2-2; no clear D. This CDR3 contains 13 residues. V was clipped by 0 bases and J by 4 bases, with 4 bases between them. CDR1 SGDLS and CDR2 YYNGEE come from the germline V gene. CDR3 amino acids: CASSVGGTGELFF. DNA for the CDR3: TGTGCCAGCAGCGTAGGGGGCACCGGGGAGCTGTTTTTT. Full variable domain (rest looked up from reference TRBV9 and TRBJ2-2): DSGVTQTPKHLITATGQRVTLRCSPRSGDLSVYWYQQSLDQGLQFLIQYYNGEERAKGNILERFSAQQFPDLHSELNLSSLELGDSALYFCASSVGGTGELFFGEGSRLTVL.

The chain combines TRBV7-6 with TRBJ2-7; 8 bases align to TRBD1. Germline V gene sequence: CDR1 SGHVS, CDR2 FNYEAQ. CDR3 size: 15 residues. J was trimmed by 0 bases and V by 5 bases; bases with no gene match: 6. Here the CDR3 reads CASSPDRGVSYEQYF. The CDR3 DNA sequence: TGTGCCAGCAGCCCAGACAGGGGAGTCTCCTACGAGCAGTACTTC. Using reference TRBV7-6 and TRBJ2-7 for the parts outside the CDR3, the full variable domain is GAGVSQSPRYKVTKRGQDVALRCDPISGHVSLYWYRQALGQGPEFLTYFNYEAQQDKSGLPNDRFSAERPEGSISTLTIQRTEQRDSAMYRCASSPDRGVSYEQYFGPGTRLTVT.

This chain uses TRBV5-4 with TRBJ1-1, with a tentative D call TRBD1 (5 bases). CDR1 and CDR2 from the germline V gene are SGHNT and YYREEE (reference sequence). This CDR3 spans 15 amino acids. V was clipped by 4 bases and J by 1 base, with 14 bases between them. The CDR3: CASSAKGEGNTEAFF. CDR3 bases: TGTGCCAGCAGCGCTAAAGGGGAGGGGAACACTGAAGCTTTCTTT.

This clone showed up just once. The chain has TRBV27 and TRBJ1-6; 8 nucleotides line up with TRBD1. There are 14 residues in the CDR3. Germline V lookup: CDR1 MNHEY, CDR2 SMNVEV (reference sequence). The trim removed 5 bases at V and 10 bases at J, leaving 7 bases unmatched. CDR3 sequence: CASSPTGEGSPLHF. CDR3 in DNA: TGTGCCAGCAGTCCGACAGGGGAAGGATCACCCCTCCACTTT.

This sequence joins TRBV28 and TRBJ2-5; the match to TRBD2 covers 7 bases. V lost 3 bases and J lost 3; bases outside the gene matches: 4. Germline V gives CDR1 MDHEN, CDR2 SYDVKM. CDR3 length: 14 residues. CDR3 in amino acids: CASSFGGSKETQYF. The CDR3 DNA reads as TGTGCCAGCAGTTTTGGCGGGAGTAAAGAGACCCAGTACTTC.

This chain connects TRBV11-2 to TRBJ2-3, with D possibly TRBD1 on 5 matching bases. The germline CDR1 and CDR2 sequences are SGHAT and FQNNGV. This CDR3 has 16 residues. V lost 5 bases, J lost 2 bases, and 17 bases lay in between. This CDR3 reads CASSPGQGSHTDTQYF. CDR3 DNA sequence: TGTGCCAGCAGCCCAGGCCAGGGCAGTCACACAGATACGCAGTATTTT.

This clone was seen a few times. The chain recombines TRBV5-1 with TRBJ2-5; TRBD1 matches 7 bases. V was pared by 0 bases and J by 2 bases, with 7 bases of the junction left unmatched. Germline values: CDR1 SGHRS, CDR2 YFSETQ. The CDR3 runs to 16 residues. CDR3 sequence reads: CASSLGGQNGQETQYF. The CDR3 nucleotides are TGCGCCAGCAGCTTGGGGGGACAGAACGGTCAAGAGACCCAGTACTTC. Supplemented by reference TRBV5-1 and TRBJ2-5, the full variable domain reads KAGVTQTPRYLIKTRGQQVTLSCSPISGHRSVSWYQQTPGQGLQFLFEYFSETQRNKGNFPGRFSGRQFSNSRSEMNVSTLELGDSALYLCASSLGGQNGQETQYFGPGTRLLVL.

The CDR3 loop is CASSLAGASGNTIYF. In nucleotides, the CDR3 is TGTGCCAGCAGCTTAGCAGGGGCGTCTGGAAACACCATATATTTT. The chain recombines TRBV7-2 with TRBJ1-3; a weak D match, TRBD1 (5 bases). This CDR3 spans 15 amino acids. Germline V CDR1 and CDR2: SGHTA, FQGNSA. V was shortened by 0 bases and J by 1 base, with 7 bases between the two germline ends. Full variable domain (remainder filled in from reference TRBV7-2 and TRBJ1-3): GAGVSQSPSNKVTEKGKDVELRCDPISGHTALYWYRQSLGQGLEFLIYFQGNSAPDKSGLPSDRFSAERTGGSVSTLTIQRTQQEDSAVYLCASSLAGASGNTIYFGEGSWLTVV.

This clone was recorded only once. The chain has TRBV27 and TRBJ1-2; D is ambiguous. Trimming took 5 bases from V and 8 from J, leaving 18 bases between them. CDR3 length: 14 amino acids. From germline, CDR1 is MNHEY and CDR2 SMNVEV (reference sequence). CDR3 in amino acids: CASSPLYQTGGYTF. CDR3 nucleotides: TGTGCCAGCAGTCCCCTATATCAAACGGGGGGCTACACCTTC.

Only a few counts were recorded for this clone. V usage is TRBV5-1 and J usage is TRBJ1-1; possibly TRBD1 for D (5 bases). CDR3 length: 15 amino acids. V was cut by 1 base and J by 0 bases, with 10 bases left in between. The germline V gene has CDR1 SGHRS and CDR2 YFSETQ. CDR3 coding DNA: TGCGCCAGCAGCTTGACCGGGACGGTGAACACTGAAGCTTTCTTT. Translated: CASSLTGTVNTEAFF.

The chain joins TRBV4-1 to TRBJ1-4, with 10 bases aligning to TRBD1. Trimming cost V 0 bases and J 5 bases; bases outside gene matches: 9. The CDR3 is made up of 18 amino acids. The germline CDR1 and CDR2 sequences are MGHRA and YSYEKL. The CDR3 sequence: CASSQDQRQGARNEKLFF. CDR3 sequence (DNA): TGCGCCAGCAGCCAAGATCAGCGACAGGGGGCAAGAAATGAAAAACTGTTTTTT.

The V call is TRBV7-3, the J call TRBJ2-1, with D possibly being TRBD2 (6 bases). This CDR3 has 15 residues. The germline gives CDR1 SGHTA, CDR2 FQGTGA. V lost 2 bases and J lost 4, with 12 bases in between. CDR3 loop: CASSLDQGGYNEQFF. The CDR3 nucleotides read TGTGCCAGCAGCTTAGACCAGGGAGGTTACAATGAGCAGTTCTTC.

This clone was seen only a few times. V usage is TRBV11-2 and J usage is TRBJ1-1, with unresolved D. CDR1 is SGHAT and CDR2 is FQNNGV in the germline V gene. This CDR3 is built from 12 residues. The germline V and J ends were trimmed by 3 bases and 7 bases, with 9 bases remaining between them. CDR3 bases: TGTGCCAGCAGCTTTAATGGAGGTGAAGCTTTCTTT. It yields the protein CASSFNGGEAFF.

This clone was detected a few times. The chain recombines TRBV7-3 with TRBJ2-5, with 11 bases identical to TRBD2. The germline gives CDR1 SGHTA, CDR2 FQGTGA. The CDR3 length is 16 residues. V trimming: 5 bases; J trimming: 5 bases; junction bases outside the gene matches: 10. This CDR3 reads CASSPYSGGAHETQYF. The CDR3 DNA reads TGTGCCAGCAGCCCATATAGCGGGGGGGCTCACGAGACCCAGTACTTC.

Concerning this clone: The sample holds other DNA sequences that translate to the same CDR3. This chain connects TRBV11-2 to TRBJ2-7, with TRBD1 identical over 11 bases. The CDR3 is 18 residues long. V lost 0 bases to trimming and J lost 3 bases; unmatched junction nucleotides: 10. From germline, CDR1 is SGHAT and CDR2 FQNNGV. The CDR3 reads CASSLDRSSGTGGYEQYF. The CDR3 coding sequence is TGTGCCAGCAGCTTAGATCGTTCCTCCGGGACAGGGGGCTACGAGCAGTACTTC.

This chain connects TRBV10-3 to TRBJ2-7; 11 nucleotides agree with TRBD1. The CDR3 consists of 15 residues. Per the germline V gene, CDR1 is ENHRY and CDR2 is SYGVKD. With 0 bases clipped from V and 5 bases from J, the junction kept 3 bases outside the gene matches. The DNA for the CDR3 is TGTGCCATCAGTGAGTCACAGGACAGGGGGCACGAGCAGTACTTC. It encodes CAISESQDRGHEQYF.

The chain has TRBV19 and TRBJ2-1, with 8 bases matching TRBD2. Trimming cost V 6 bases and J 1 base; bases outside gene matches: 5. CDR3 length equals 15 residues. Per the germline V gene, CDR1 is LNHDA and CDR2 is SQIVND (reference sequence). The CDR3 loop is CASSQAGASYNEQFF. The DNA of the CDR3 is TGTGCCAGTAGCCAAGCGGGGGCTTCCTACAATGAGCAGTTCTTC.

In its sample, this clone was seen once. The chain carries TRBV28 and TRBJ2-7, with 10 bases matching TRBD2. Germline CDR1 reads MDHEN; CDR2 reads SYDVKM. CDR3 length: 14 amino acids. With V trimmed by 6 bases and J by 2 bases, 4 bases remained unmatched. The CDR3 sequence is CASSSSGGTYEQYF. The DNA of the CDR3 is TGTGCCAGCAGCTCTAGCGGGGGTACCTACGAGCAGTACTTC.

The sample holds one count of this clone. The V call is TRBV7-6, the J call TRBJ2-7; D may be TRBD2 (5 bases). Trimming took 5 bases from V and 1 from J, leaving 15 bases between them. The CDR3 consists of 15 residues. Germline values: CDR1 SGHVS, CDR2 FNYEAQ. The CDR3 region has the DNA TGTGCCAGCAGCGTCGACGAGGGTCGGTCCTACGAGCAGTACTTC. Protein sequence: CASSVDEGRSYEQYF.

In its sample, this clone was seen a few times. The chain has TRBV2 and TRBJ1-5; a weak D match, TRBD1 (5 bases). The germline V and J ends were trimmed by 8 bases and 6 bases, with 14 bases remaining between them. The CDR3 length is 13 residues. Germline V gene sequence: CDR1 SNHLY, CDR2 FYNNEI. CDR3: CASSGDLGQPQHF. CDR3 nucleotide sequence: TGTGCCAGCTCTGGGGACCTCGGTCAGCCCCAGCATTTT.